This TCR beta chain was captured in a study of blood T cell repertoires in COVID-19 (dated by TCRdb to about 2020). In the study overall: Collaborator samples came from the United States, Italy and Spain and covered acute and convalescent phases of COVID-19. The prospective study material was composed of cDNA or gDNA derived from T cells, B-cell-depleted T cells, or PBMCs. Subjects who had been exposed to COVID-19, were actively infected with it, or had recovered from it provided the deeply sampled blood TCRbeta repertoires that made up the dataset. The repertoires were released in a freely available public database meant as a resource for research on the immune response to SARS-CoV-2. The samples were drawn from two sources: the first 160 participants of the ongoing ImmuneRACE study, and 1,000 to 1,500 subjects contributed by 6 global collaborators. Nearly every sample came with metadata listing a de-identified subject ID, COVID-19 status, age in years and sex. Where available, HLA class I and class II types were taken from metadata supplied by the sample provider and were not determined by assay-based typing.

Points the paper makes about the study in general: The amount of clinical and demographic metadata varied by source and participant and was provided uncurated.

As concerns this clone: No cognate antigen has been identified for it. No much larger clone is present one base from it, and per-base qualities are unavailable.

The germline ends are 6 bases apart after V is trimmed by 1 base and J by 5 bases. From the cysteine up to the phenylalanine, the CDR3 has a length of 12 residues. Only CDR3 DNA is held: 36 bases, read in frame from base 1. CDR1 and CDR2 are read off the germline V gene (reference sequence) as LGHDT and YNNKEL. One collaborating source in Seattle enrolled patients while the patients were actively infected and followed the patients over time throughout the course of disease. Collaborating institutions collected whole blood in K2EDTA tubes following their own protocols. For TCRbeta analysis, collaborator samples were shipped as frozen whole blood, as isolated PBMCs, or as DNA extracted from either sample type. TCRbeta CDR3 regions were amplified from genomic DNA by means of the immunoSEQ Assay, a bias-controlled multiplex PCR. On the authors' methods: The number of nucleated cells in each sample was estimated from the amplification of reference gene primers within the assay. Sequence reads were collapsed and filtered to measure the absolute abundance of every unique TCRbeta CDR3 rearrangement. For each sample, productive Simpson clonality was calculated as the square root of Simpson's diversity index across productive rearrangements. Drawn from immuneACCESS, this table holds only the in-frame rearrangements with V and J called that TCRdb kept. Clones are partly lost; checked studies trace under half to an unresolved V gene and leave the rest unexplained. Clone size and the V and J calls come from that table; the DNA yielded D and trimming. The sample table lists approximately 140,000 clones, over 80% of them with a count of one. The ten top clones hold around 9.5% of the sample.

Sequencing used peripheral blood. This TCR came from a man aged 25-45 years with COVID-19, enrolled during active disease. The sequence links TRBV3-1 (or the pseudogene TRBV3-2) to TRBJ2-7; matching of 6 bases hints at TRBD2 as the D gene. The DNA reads TGTGCCAGCAGCCAAGGGAGGGACGAGCAGTACTTC. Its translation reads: CASSQGRDEQYF.